The source of this T cell receptor (beta chain) is a study of blood T cell repertoires in COVID-19. Trimming pared 1 base from V and 8 bases from J, leaving 17 bases between. CDR1 is LNHDA and CDR2 is SQIVND in the germline V gene (reference sequence). There are 15 residues in the CDR3. Sequenced by immunoSEQ multiplex PCR; TCRdb stores in-frame clones only, minus some. The table lists over 250,000 clones, approximately 78% of them singletons, with 5% in the top ten. V gene TRBV19 combines with J gene TRBJ1-2; TRBD1 might be the D (6 bases). This receptor was taken from a man aged 40-55 years who had been exposed to COVID-19. The specimen sequenced was PBMCs or T cells enriched from blood (not recorded which). CDR3 sequence (DNA): TGTGCCAGTAGTATAGGCGAGGGGGGGCCGGGCGGCTACACCTTC. This gives the protein CASSIGEGGPGGYTF.